Each of the 6 T cell receptor beta chains below was sequenced from the same sample in a study of vaccination and CD4 T cells after COVID-19. The Oncomine TCR Beta short-read assay was applied to DNA of cultured CD4+ T cells. MiXCR, run by TCRdb on the PCR reads, gives a single entry per CDR3 protein. The profile covers nearly 25,000 distinct CDR3 sequences, with about 60% appearing a single time and 7% to 10% taken by the ten largest. Their target antigens are unknown. The treatment here: approximately nine-day PBMC culture with coronavirus spike peptide pools or control peptides (ViraFEST assay). Sequenced input: CD4+ T cells from blood, cultured in vitro. The receptors originated from a human donor who had recovered from COVID-19.

The J gene is TRBJ2-1, the V gene TRBV4-2, with 9 bases aligning to TRBD2. The CDR3 is made up of 15 amino acids. Per germline, CDR1 LGHNA and CDR2 YNFKEQ. After removal of 0 bases from V and 9 bases from J, the junction contained 6 bases not matched to a gene. The DNA for the CDR3 is TGTGCCAGCAGCCAAGAAGGGGCGGGAGGGGGTGAGCAGTTCTTC. Its protein product is CASSQEGAGGGEQFF.

In this sample, this clonotype turned up a few times. The chain joins TRBV15 to TRBJ2-7; possibly TRBD2 for D (5 bases). Trimming took 5 bases from V and 1 from J, leaving 12 bases between them. Germline CDR1 LNHNV, CDR2 YYDKDF (reference sequence). This CDR3 region has 14 residues. The CDR3 is CATSAGLRSYEQYF. Written as DNA, the CDR3 is TGTGCCACCAGCGCCGGACTTAGGTCCTACGAGCAGTACTTC.

The chain carries TRBV28 and TRBJ1-1; 7 nucleotides agree with TRBD1. The V gene's germline CDR1 is MDHEN and CDR2 SYDVKM. This CDR3 comprises 14 residues. The V gene end was trimmed by 5 bases and the J gene end by 0 bases; junction bases not matched to a gene: 3. For the CDR3, the DNA is TGTGCCAGCAGTCAGGGGGGTTTGAACACTGAAGCTTTCTTT. Protein product: CASSQGGLNTEAFF.

V usage is TRBV6-5 and J usage is TRBJ2-3; D is unclear. The V end was cut by 0 bases, the J end by 0 bases, with 16 bases between. Germline assignment: CDR1 MNHEY and CDR2 SVGAGI. The CDR3 extends over 18 amino acids. The CDR3 region is CASSYSKTQSHSTDTQYF. In DNA form, the CDR3 reads TGTGCCAGCAGTTACTCGAAAACCCAGAGTCATAGCACAGATACGCAGTATTTT.

This clonotype was seen a handful of times. This chain links TRBV29-1 with TRBJ1-1; 7 bases align to TRBD1. Germline lookup yields CDR1 SQVTM and CDR2 ANQGSEA. The CDR3 contains 12 residues. V trimming: 6 bases; J trimming: 4 bases; junction bases outside the gene matches: 5. CDR3 amino acids: CSVNRGRTEAFF. The CDR3 coding sequence is TGCAGCGTGAACAGGGGTCGCACTGAAGCTTTCTTT.

This chain links TRBV5-1 with TRBJ2-2; perhaps TRBD1 as D (6 bases). Trimming shortened V by 4 bases and J by 4 bases, and 17 bases separated the two germline ends. CDR1 and CDR2 from the germline V gene are SGHRS and YFSETQ. This CDR3 contains 16 residues. The CDR3 nucleotides read TGCGCCAGCAGCCCTAGCAGGGGCGAACTCACCGGGGAGCTGTTTTTT. This encodes CASSPSRGELTGELFF.